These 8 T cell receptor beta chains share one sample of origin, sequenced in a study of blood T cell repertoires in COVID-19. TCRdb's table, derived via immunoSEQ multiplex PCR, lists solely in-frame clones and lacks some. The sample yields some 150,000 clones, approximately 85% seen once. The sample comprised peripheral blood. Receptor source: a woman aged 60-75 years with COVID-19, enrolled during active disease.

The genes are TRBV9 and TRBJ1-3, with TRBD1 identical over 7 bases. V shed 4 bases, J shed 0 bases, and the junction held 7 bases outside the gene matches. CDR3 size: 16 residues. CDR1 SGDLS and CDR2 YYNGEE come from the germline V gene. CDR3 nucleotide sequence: TGTGCCAGCAGCCCCCGACAGGGCATCTCTGGAAACACCATATATTTT. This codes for CASSPRQGISGNTIYF.

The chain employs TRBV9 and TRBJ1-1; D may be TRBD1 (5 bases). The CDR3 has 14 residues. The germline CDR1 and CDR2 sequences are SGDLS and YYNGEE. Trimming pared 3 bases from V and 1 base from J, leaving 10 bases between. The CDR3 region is CASSGGTANTEAFF. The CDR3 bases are TGTGCCAGCAGCGGCGGGACGGCGAACACTGAAGCTTTCTTT.

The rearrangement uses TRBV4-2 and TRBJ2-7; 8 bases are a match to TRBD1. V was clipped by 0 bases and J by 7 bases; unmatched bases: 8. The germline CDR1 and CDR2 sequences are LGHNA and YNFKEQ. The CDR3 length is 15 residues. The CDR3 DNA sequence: TGTGCCAGCAGCCAAGAGGGGCAGGGGGCTAGGGAGCAGTACTTC. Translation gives CASSQEGQGAREQYF.

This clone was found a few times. CDR3: CAWRPPGQSIEQYF. CDR3 nucleotides: TGTGCCTGGAGACCACCGGGACAATCCATCGAGCAGTACTTC. This chain connects TRBV30 to TRBJ2-7, with a weak D call TRBD1 (6 bases). Germline V lookup: CDR1 GTSNPN, CDR2 SVGIG (reference sequence). The ends were cut back, 3 bases at V and 6 bases at J, with 18 bases in the middle. This CDR3 has 14 amino acids.

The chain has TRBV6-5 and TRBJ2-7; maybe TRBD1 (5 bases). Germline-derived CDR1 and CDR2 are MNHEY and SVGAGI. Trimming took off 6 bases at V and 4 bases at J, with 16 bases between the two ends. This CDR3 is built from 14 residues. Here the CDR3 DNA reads TGTGCCAGCAGCCCCGACCTACAGGCGTACGAGCAGTACTTC. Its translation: CASSPDLQAYEQYF.

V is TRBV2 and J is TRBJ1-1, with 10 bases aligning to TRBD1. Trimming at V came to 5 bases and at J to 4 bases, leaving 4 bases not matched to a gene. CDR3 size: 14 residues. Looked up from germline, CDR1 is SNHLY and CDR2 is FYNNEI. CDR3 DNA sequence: TGTGCCAGCAGTATGGACAGGGGGGGCACTGAAGCTTTCTTT. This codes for CASSMDRGGTEAFF. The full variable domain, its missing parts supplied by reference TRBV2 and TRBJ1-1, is EPEVTQTPSHQVTQMGQEVILRCVPISNHLYFYWYRQILGQKVEFLVSFYNNEISEKSEIFDDQFSVERPDGSNFTLKIRSTKLEDSAMYFCASSMDRGGTEAFFGQGTRLTVV.

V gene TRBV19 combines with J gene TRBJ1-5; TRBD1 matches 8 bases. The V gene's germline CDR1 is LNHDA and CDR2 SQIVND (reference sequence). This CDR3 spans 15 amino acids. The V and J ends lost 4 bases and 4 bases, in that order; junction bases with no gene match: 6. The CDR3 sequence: CASSKDREGNQPQHF. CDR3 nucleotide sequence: TGTGCCAGTAGTAAGGACAGGGAGGGGAATCAGCCCCAGCATTTT.

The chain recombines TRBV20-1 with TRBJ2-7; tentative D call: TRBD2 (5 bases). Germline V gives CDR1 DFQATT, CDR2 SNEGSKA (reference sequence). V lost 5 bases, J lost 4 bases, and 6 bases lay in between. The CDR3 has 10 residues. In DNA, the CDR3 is TGCAGTGCTGGGGAGTACGAGCAGTACTTC. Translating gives CSAGEYEQYF.